A single sample is the source of the 19 T cell receptor beta chains below, sequenced in a study of T cell changes during pregnancy in multiple sclerosis. Method: immunoSEQ multiplex PCR; TCRdb's copy keeps in-frame clones and lacks some. The data contain some 48,000 clones, just under 95% of them seen just once; the ten biggest clones take up approximately 6%. The sample in question was CD8+ T cells from peripheral blood mononuclear cells, obtained in the first trimester of pregnancy. The receptors here all came from a female donor with multiple sclerosis, enrolled in a pregnancy study.

CDR3 DNA: TGTGCCACCAGCAGAGATTTAAGTCGGGGGAACACCGGGGAGCTGTTTTTT. This encodes CATSRDLSRGNTGELFF. V is TRBV15 and J is TRBJ2-2; possibly TRBD2 for D (5 bases). CDR3 size: 17 residues. Germline CDR1 is LNHNV and CDR2 is YYDKDF (reference sequence). Trimming removed 0 bases at V and 1 base at J, with 12 bases between.

This sequence joins TRBV25-1 and TRBJ2-5; 11 bases map to TRBD1. Looked up from germline, CDR1 is MGHDK and CDR2 is SYGVNS. The CDR3 consists of 16 residues. V shed 7 bases, J shed 5 bases, and the junction held 12 bases outside the gene matches. The CDR3 DNA is TGTGCCAGCACGAGGACAGGGGGCTCCCACACTGAGACCCAGTACTTC. It codes for CASTRTGGSHTETQYF.

This rearrangement joins TRBV28 to TRBJ1-2; 7 bases match TRBD1. Germline loops: CDR1 MDHEN, CDR2 SYDVKM. V shed 8 bases and J 8 bases; nucleotides not matched to a gene: 14. CDR3 length: 14 residues. CDR3 residues: CASGEPGGVSGYTF. CDR3 bases: TGTGCCAGCGGAGAGCCAGGGGGAGTCAGCGGCTACACCTTC.

The genes are TRBV5-4 and TRBJ2-5, with 8 nucleotides matching TRBD2. V trimming: 5 bases; J trimming: 2 bases; junction bases outside the gene matches: 5. The germline CDR1 and CDR2 sequences are SGHNT and YYREEE (reference sequence). This CDR3 has 14 amino acids. The CDR3 bases are TGTGCCAGCAGGGACGGGAGGGCTCAAGAGACCCAGTACTTC. This codes for CASRDGRAQETQYF.

The V and J genes are TRBV28 and TRBJ1-5; TRBD1 aligns across 10 bases. The CDR3 is 15 residues long. The germline gives CDR1 MDHEN, CDR2 SYDVKM. The J segment lost 0 bases and the V segment lost 10 bases, leaving 6 bases of the junction unmatched. The CDR3 nucleotides are TGTGCCACTGGGACAGGGGCCTTTAGCAATCAGCCCCAGCATTTT. Translating gives CATGTGAFSNQPQHF.

For the CDR3, the DNA is TGTGCCAGCATTTGGACAGAAGGGGCCAACGTCCTGACTTTC. This codes for CASIWTEGANVLTF. The V and J genes are TRBV6-1 and TRBJ2-6, with D maybe TRBD1 (6 bases). Germline CDR1 reads MNHNS; CDR2 reads SASEGT. V dropped 7 bases and J dropped 4 bases, with 11 bases sitting between them. This CDR3 region has 14 residues.

The V gene is TRBV5-1, the J gene TRBJ2-1; D is possibly TRBD1 (6 bases). Trimming removed 8 bases at V and 10 bases at J, with 13 bases between. CDR1 and CDR2 from the germline V gene are SGHRS and YFSETQ. The CDR3 length is 11 residues. CDR3 loop: CASLLGTEQFF. Here the CDR3 DNA reads TGCGCCAGTCTCCTCGGGACAGAGCAGTTCTTC.

The gene calls are TRBV5-1 and TRBJ2-7; 10 bases line up with TRBD1. The germline V gene encodes CDR1 SGHRS and CDR2 YFSETQ. V trimming: 0 bases; J trimming: 1 base; junction bases outside the gene matches: 1. CDR3 length: 15 residues. Here the CDR3 reads CASSLGQGASYEQYF. Written as DNA, the CDR3 is TGCGCCAGCAGCTTGGGACAGGGGGCGTCCTACGAGCAGTACTTC.

The chain links TRBV7-3 to TRBJ2-3; perhaps TRBD2 as D (6 bases). The CDR3 is 16 residues long. The V end was cut by 5 bases, the J end by 1 base, with 16 bases between. The V gene's germline CDR1 is SGHTA and CDR2 FQGTGA. CDR3 loop: CASSPHGGAGTDTQYF. In DNA form, the CDR3 reads TGTGCCAGCAGCCCCCACGGCGGGGCCGGCACAGATACGCAGTATTTT. Full variable domain (missing parts from reference TRBV7-3 and TRBJ2-3): GAGVSQTPSNKVTEKGKYVELRCDPISGHTALYWYRQSLGQGPEFLIYFQGTGAADDSGLPNDRFFAVRPEGSVSTLKIQRTERGDSAVYLCASSPHGGAGTDTQYFGPGTRLTVL.

The V and J genes are TRBV11-2 and TRBJ1-3; 8 bases fit TRBD1. CDR1 is SGHAT, CDR2 FQNNGV, per germline. The V segment lost 6 bases and the J segment 0 bases; nucleotides outside the gene matches: 13. This CDR3 has 18 amino acids. The chain's CDR3 is CASRSIRETGASGNTIYF. CDR3 coding DNA: TGTGCCAGCAGGTCTATTAGGGAGACAGGGGCCTCTGGAAACACCATATATTTT. The full variable domain, its missing parts supplied by reference TRBV11-2 and TRBJ1-3, is EAGVAQSPRYKIIEKRQSVAFWCNPISGHATLYWYQQILGQGPKLLIQFQNNGVVDDSQLPKDRFSAERLKGVDSTLKIQPAKLEDSAVYLCASRSIRETGASGNTIYFGEGSWLTVV.

CDR3 nucleotides: TGTGCCAGCAGTTCTGGGCAGAGTATCACAGATACGCAGTATTTT. The encoded protein is CASSSGQSITDTQYF. The V gene is TRBV6-5, the J gene TRBJ2-3; no reliable D call. The V gene's germline CDR1 is MNHEY and CDR2 SVGAGI. This CDR3 spans 15 amino acids. V was shortened by 4 bases and J by 2 bases, with 13 bases between the two germline ends.

This clone was recorded only once. V is TRBV11-2 and J is TRBJ2-1, with 15 bases identical to TRBD2. V was pared by 5 bases and J by 2 bases, with 10 bases of the junction left unmatched. From germline, CDR1 is SGHAT and CDR2 FQNNGV. The CDR3 extends over 19 amino acids. The chain's CDR3 is CASSRDIRTSGRAYNEQFF. The CDR3 nucleotides read TGTGCCAGCAGCCGAGATATCAGGACTAGCGGGAGGGCCTACAATGAGCAGTTCTTC.

The CDR3 sequence: CASSFGGAGEQYF. The CDR3 coding sequence is TGTGCCAGCAGTTTTGGGGGGGCGGGGGAGCAGTACTTC. The rearrangement uses TRBV28 and TRBJ2-7; D may be TRBD2 (7 bases). The length of the CDR3 is 13 residues. V was trimmed by 3 bases and J by 7 bases, leaving 13 bases between them. Per the germline V gene, CDR1 is MDHEN and CDR2 is SYDVKM. Using reference TRBV28 and TRBJ2-7 for the parts outside the CDR3, the full variable domain is DVKVTQSSRYLVKRTGEKVFLECVQDMDHENMFWYRQDPGLGLRLIYFSYDVKMKEKGDIPEGYSVSREKKERFSLILESASTNQTSMYLCASSFGGAGEQYFGPGTRLTVT.

V and J are TRBV5-1 and TRBJ2-7; 13 bases match TRBD2. After removal of 3 bases from V and 3 bases from J, the junction contained 12 bases not matched to a gene. Germline CDR1 and CDR2: SGHRS and YFSETQ. The CDR3 sequence is 18 residues long. The CDR3 coding sequence is TGCGCCAGCAGCTCTTTGGGTCAACTAGCGGGAGGGGACTACGAGCAGTACTTC. This gives the protein CASSSLGQLAGGDYEQYF.

V is TRBV7-9 and J is TRBJ2-1; maybe TRBD2 (6 bases). The CDR3 is 12 residues long. Trimming removed 5 bases from V and 12 bases from J, with 14 bases in between. Per the germline V gene, CDR1 is SEHNR and CDR2 is FQNEAQ (reference sequence). The CDR3 region has the DNA TGTGCCAGCAGCCTCGGGGGTGCGGGGCAGTTCTTC. As protein: CASSLGGAGQFF.

The V and J genes are TRBV29-1 and TRBJ1-2, with TRBD1 identical over 11 bases. The germline V gene encodes CDR1 SQVTM and CDR2 ANQGSEA. The CDR3 totals 17 residues. Unmatched junction bases numbered 13, after V lost 1 base and J lost 6 bases. The CDR3 loop is CSVEGDGQGAFRNGYTF. The CDR3 region has the DNA TGCAGCGTTGAAGGAGACGGACAGGGGGCATTTCGGAATGGCTACACCTTC.

This clone was counted once. The CDR3 bases are TGTGCCAGCAGCCCTACCAAGAGCTCCTACAATGAGCAGTTCTTC. It yields the protein CASSPTKSSYNEQFF. The rearrangement joins TRBV4-2 to TRBJ2-1; D is undetermined. The V and J ends lost 4 bases and 0 bases respectively, with 10 bases between them. The CDR3 sequence is 15 residues long. CDR1 and CDR2 from the germline V gene are LGHNA and YNFKEQ.

The chain recombines TRBV27 with TRBJ2-7; 8 nucleotides line up with TRBD1. This CDR3 has 14 amino acids. V shed 5 bases and J 2 bases; nucleotides not matched to a gene: 5. CDR1 and CDR2 from the germline V gene are MNHEY and SMNVEV (reference sequence). CDR3 coding DNA: TGTGCCAGCAGTCGGACAGGGTTCACCTACGAGCAGTACTTC. Amino acid sequence: CASSRTGFTYEQYF.

The chain is built from TRBV6-6 and TRBJ2-1; weak D call: TRBD1 (6 bases). Trimming shortened V by 6 bases and J by 6 bases, and 6 bases separated the two germline ends. The V gene's germline CDR1 is MNHNY and CDR2 SVGAGI (reference sequence). The CDR3 sequence is 11 residues long. The CDR3 region is CASSRGNEQFF. The DNA for the CDR3 is TGTGCCAGCAGCAGGGGCAATGAGCAGTTCTTC.